Listed below are T cell receptor beta chains from one sample, sequenced in a study of shared clonotypes between healthy human individuals. Clones were read by immunoSEQ multiplex PCR, and TCRdb kept only the in-frame ones, dropping some. The sample lists around 580,000 clones, about 98% seen once, with approximately 0.3% in the top ten. The sequenced sample was naive CD8+ T cells sorted from blood. These receptors were taken from a man aged 25 to 40 in good health. Each CDR3 is given with its conserved first and last residue. Each record gives: CDR3 protein, CDR3 DNA, D gene, J gene, clone size, CDR3 length, V gene. A D gene is named only where the DNA matches it firmly. Some rows mark clone size as missing; the rest say once, few, many or name a class of expanded clone.

CDR3 protein: CASSFGLNTGELFF
CDR3 DNA: TGTGCCAGCAGCTTCGGACTGAACACCGGGGAGCTGTTTTTT
D gene: NA
J gene: TRBJ2-2
clone size: NA
CDR3 length: 14
V gene: TRBV5-4

CDR3 protein: CASSPRGSGPSYEQYF
CDR3 DNA: TGCGCCAGCAGCCCCCGGGGTAGCGGCCCCTCCTACGAGCAGTACTTC
D gene: NA
J gene: TRBJ2-7
clone size: NA
CDR3 length: 16
V gene: TRBV5-1

CDR3 protein: CASSYTGGPGEQFF
CDR3 DNA: TGCGCCAGCAGCTATACGGGAGGGCCGGGTGAGCAGTTCTTC
D gene: TRBD2
J gene: TRBJ2-1
clone size: NA
CDR3 length: 14
V gene: TRBV5-1

CDR3 protein: CASIGEAYNEQFF
CDR3 DNA: TGTGCCAGCATTGGAGAAGCCTACAATGAGCAGTTCTTC
D gene: NA
J gene: TRBJ2-1
clone size: NA
CDR3 length: 13
V gene: TRBV6-5

CDR3 protein: CSVEGGKSGMGGEQFF
CDR3 DNA: TGCAGCGTTGAAGGGGGAAAGAGCGGGATGGGAGGTGAGCAGTTCTTC
D gene: TRBD2
J gene: TRBJ2-1
clone size: NA
CDR3 length: 16
V gene: TRBV29-1

CDR3 protein: CATRLTSGSTYEQYF
CDR3 DNA: TGTGCCACCAGGCTTACTAGCGGCAGTACCTACGAGCAGTACTTC
D gene: TRBD2
J gene: TRBJ2-7
clone size: NA
CDR3 length: 15
V gene: TRBV15

CDR3 protein: CSVRLDGMNTEAFF
CDR3 DNA: TGCAGCGTACGTTTAGACGGTATGAACACTGAAGCTTTCTTT
D gene: NA
J gene: TRBJ1-1
clone size: NA
CDR3 length: 14
V gene: TRBV29-1

CDR3 protein: CASSGGLAGYEQYF
CDR3 DNA: TGTGCCAGTAGCGGGGGACTAGCGGGCTACGAGCAGTACTTC
D gene: TRBD2
J gene: TRBJ2-7
clone size: NA
CDR3 length: 14
V gene: TRBV27

CDR3 protein: CASSLHGREAAFF
CDR3 DNA: TGTGCCAGCAGCCTACATGGCAGGGAGGCCGCTTTCTTT
D gene: NA
J gene: TRBJ1-1
clone size: once
CDR3 length: 13
V gene: TRBV7-6

CDR3 protein: CASSSTQARSNEKLFF
CDR3 DNA: TGTGCCAGCAGCTCTACACAGGCTAGGTCTAATGAAAAACTGTTTTTT
D gene: NA
J gene: TRBJ1-4
clone size: NA
CDR3 length: 16
V gene: TRBV7-8

CDR3 protein: CASSPTGGGYEQYF
CDR3 DNA: TGTGCCAGCAGCCCGACAGGGGGCGGGTACGAGCAGTACTTC
D gene: TRBD1
J gene: TRBJ2-7
clone size: once
CDR3 length: 14
V gene: TRBV7-8

CDR3 protein: CASSEPGDLTYEQYF
CDR3 DNA: TGTGCCAGCAGTGAGCCAGGGGACTTAACCTACGAGCAGTACTTC
D gene: NA
J gene: TRBJ2-7
clone size: NA
CDR3 length: 15
V gene: TRBV2

CDR3 protein: CASSLGGFGNQPQHF
CDR3 DNA: TGTGCCAGCAGCTTGGGAGGGTTCGGGAATCAGCCCCAGCATTTT
D gene: NA
J gene: TRBJ1-5
clone size: NA
CDR3 length: 15
V gene: TRBV7-9

CDR3 protein: CSVGYRDRGIEQYF
CDR3 DNA: TGCAGCGTGGGTTACCGGGACAGGGGGATCGAGCAGTACTTC
D gene: TRBD1
J gene: TRBJ2-7
clone size: NA
CDR3 length: 14
V gene: TRBV29-1

CDR3 protein: CAVRVTNEQYF
CDR3 DNA: TGTGCCGTGCGGGTGACGAACGAGCAGTACTTC
D gene: NA
J gene: TRBJ2-7
clone size: NA
CDR3 length: 11
V gene: TRBV6-5

CDR3 protein: CASSLSGGRINSGNTIYF
CDR3 DNA: TGTGCCAGCAGCTTATCTGGCGGCCGGATTAACTCTGGAAACACCATATATTTT
D gene: NA
J gene: TRBJ1-3
clone size: NA
CDR3 length: 18
V gene: TRBV7-6

CDR3 protein: CASSLMAGGPGTQYF
CDR3 DNA: TGTGCCAGCAGTTTAATGGCGGGAGGGCCCGGGACCCAGTACTTC
D gene: TRBD2
J gene: TRBJ2-5
clone size: NA
CDR3 length: 15
V gene: TRBV27

CDR3 protein: CSVRDRGYNEQFF
CDR3 DNA: TGCAGCGTTCGAGACAGGGGGTACAATGAGCAGTTCTTC
D gene: TRBD1
J gene: TRBJ2-1
clone size: NA
CDR3 length: 13
V gene: TRBV29-1

CDR3 protein: CASSELVANQETQYF
CDR3 DNA: TGTGCCAGCAGTGAATTGGTAGCGAACCAAGAGACCCAGTACTTC
D gene: NA
J gene: TRBJ2-5
clone size: NA
CDR3 length: 15
V gene: TRBV25-1